This TCR beta chain was sequenced for a study of blood T cell repertoires in COVID-19 (TCRdb year 2020). A note on the overall study: The collaborator samples originated in the United States, Italy and Spain and spanned the acute and convalescent phases of COVID-19. The material from the prospective study consisted of cDNA or gDNA derived from T cells, B-cell-depleted T cells, or PBMCs. Deeply sampled blood TCRbeta repertoires from subjects exposed to, actively infected with, or recovered from COVID-19 were included in the dataset. The repertoires were made available in a free public database intended to serve as a resource for research on the immune response to SARS-CoV-2. The samples were drawn from the first 160 participants of the ongoing ImmuneRACE study and from 950 to 1,500 subjects provided by 6 global collaborators. Nearly every sample came with metadata listing a de-identified subject ID, COVID-19 status, age in years and sex. Where available, HLA class I and class II types were taken from metadata supplied by the sample provider and were not determined by assay-based typing.

On this clone itself: Its target antigen remains unknown. Base qualities are missing; no much larger clone stands one base away.

TCRbeta CDR3 regions were amplified from genomic DNA by means of the immunoSEQ Assay, a bias-controlled multiplex PCR. In the paper's pipeline: Within the assay, amplification of reference gene primers was used to estimate how many nucleated cells each sample contained. Sequence reads were collapsed and filtered to measure the absolute abundance of every unique TCRbeta CDR3 rearrangement. For each sample, productive Simpson clonality was calculated by taking the square root of Simpson's diversity index across productive rearrangements. TCRdb stores this immuneACCESS table with in-frame sequences only. Part of the clones is absent; in the studies checked, under half of the shortfall reflects unresolved V genes, and no reason is known for the rest. The D gene and trimming were derived from the DNA, and the V and J assignments and clone size from that table. For this sample there are roughly 200,000 clones; under 90% appear just once. 4.8% of the sample comes from the top ten.

Taken from the germline V gene (reference sequence), the CDR1 and CDR2 loops are LNHDA and SQIVND. The germline ends are 15 bases apart after V is trimmed by 2 bases and J by 7 bases. The CDR3, cysteine through phenylalanine, is 15 amino acids long. Only the CDR3 DNA stays, 45 bases, in frame from base 1. Participants in the prospective study were enrolled through a virtual design, were aged roughly 18 to 90 years, and lived in fewer than 30 United States geographic areas. In the prospective study, cohorts were assigned on the basis of participant-reported clinical history obtained from a screening survey and a study questionnaire. Exposed participants had been in contact, within 2 weeks of entering the study, with a person who had a PCR-confirmed or clinician-diagnosed case of COVID-19. Each participant in the prospective study had whole blood, serum and a nasopharyngeal or oropharyngeal swab collected by mobile phlebotomists. Prospective study participants could optionally give additional blood draws and questionnaires over a roughly two-month period. Blood samples from the prospective study were shipped frozen or at room temperature prior to DNA extraction.

Results and caveats for the whole study, not just this receptor: Clinical and demographic metadata were provided uncurated, with the amount varying by source and participant.

The source material was PBMCs or T cells enriched from blood (not recorded which). The sequence was obtained from a woman aged 45-65 years who had been exposed to COVID-19. The rearranged segments are TRBV19 and TRBJ1-5; the D gene cannot be resolved reliably. This receptor carries the CDR3 CASSIRQGREQPQHF. The nucleotide sequence is given as TGTGCCAGTAGTATACGTCAAGGGAGGGAGCAGCCCCAGCATTTT.